Given below is one T cell receptor (beta chain) in context. Libraries were prepared by immunoSEQ multiplex PCR; TCRdb keeps only in-frame clonotypes and omits some of them. The sample consists of around 400,000 clones, roughly 86% of them appearing once. This entry is derived from a study of blood T cell repertoires in COVID-19. The clonotype comes from a woman aged 30 to 39 who had recovered from COVID-19. The sample was PBMCs or T cells enriched from blood (not recorded which).

The CDR3 DNA follows: TGTGCCAGCAGCTTATCCGGGATCTCTGAAAAACTGTTTTTT. Its translation: CASSLSGISEKLFF. The V call is TRBV7-9, the J call TRBJ1-4; unclear D gene. The CDR3 covers 14 residues. V was clipped by 2 bases and J by 7 bases, with 11 bases between them. CDR1 SEHNR and CDR2 FQNEAQ come from the germline V gene (reference sequence). The full variable domain, rest sourced from reference TRBV7-9 and TRBJ1-4, is DTGVSQNPRHKITKRGQNVTFRCDPISEHNRLYWYRQTLGQGPEFLTYFQNEAQLEKSRLLSDRFSAERPKGSFSTLEIQRTEQGDSAMYLCASSLSGISEKLFFGSGTQLSVL.